This T cell receptor beta chain was identified in a study of T cell repertoires in cytomegalovirus infection. Looking at the study overall: As its CMV epitopes, the study selected recently identified HLA-C-restricted and well-studied HLA-B-restricted targets. It can be stated that public TCR beta signatures indicated CMV infection as well as a matching HLA type. Overall study results and limits: Frequencies of public TCR beta families were cumulated, and this identified carriers of CMV plus the relevant HLA.

Trimming took 1 base from V and 3 from J, leaving 9 bases between them. The CDR3 contains 14 residues. The V gene's germline CDR1 is SGHTA and CDR2 FQGNSA. As for this clonotype: No antigen is known for it.

TCRdb independently ran MiXCR on the reads; one entry per CDR3 protein. The table lists hundreds of thousands of distinct CDR3 sequences, 33% of them singletons. The V gene is TRBV7-2, the J gene TRBJ2-5, with D perhaps matching TRBD2 (5 bases). The input for sequencing was cultured PBMCs, taken from culture after CMV antigen stimulation. The TCR originated in a human donor in good health (CMV status not recorded). Some clones in this sample may be carry-over from other donors' samples. CDR3 loop: CASSLEWGEETQYF. DNA of the CDR3: TGTGCCAGCAGCTTAGAATGGGGAGAAGAGACCCAGTACTTC. Drawing the rest from reference TRBV7-2 and TRBJ2-5, the complete variable domain is GAGVSQSPSNKVTEKGKDVELRCDPISGHTALYWYRQSLGQGLEFLIYFQGNSAPDKSGLPSDRFSAERTGGSVSTLTIQRTQQEDSAVYLCASSLEWGEETQYFGPGTRLLVL.